This is a list of T cell receptor beta chains from one sample in a study of blood T cell repertoires in COVID-19. Sequencing was performed with immunoSEQ multiplex PCR; in TCRdb, only in-frame clones are kept and a portion is missing. The table includes hundreds of thousands of clones, 87% detected once. The specimen sequenced was PBMCs or T cells enriched from blood (not recorded which). These TCRs come from a woman aged 18-29 years who had recovered from COVID-19. CDR3s include the opening cysteine and the closing phenylalanine or tryptophan. The D gene is left open where the match is weak. Part of the rows lack a size; the others show once, few, many or a class for expanded clones.

V	D	size	J	DNA	CDR3
TRBV13	TRBD2	-	TRBJ2-1	TGTGCCAGCAGCTCCAGGACTAGCGGGAGGTGGGATGAGCAGTTCTTC	CASSSRTSGRWDEQFF
TRBV19	TRBD2	once	TRBJ2-1	TGTGCCTCCCAGGCCACTAGCGGGGCCTACAATGAGCAGTTCTTC	CASQATSGAYNEQFF
TRBV19	-	-	TRBJ1-4	TGTGCCAGTAGCGGGGGGACTCTCACAACTAATGAAAAACTGTTTTTT	CASSGGTLTTNEKLFF
TRBV28	TRBD1	-	TRBJ2-2	TGTGCCAGCAGTCCCCACAGGGGGCGTACCGGGGAGCTGTTTTTT	CASSPHRGRTGELFF
TRBV9	TRBD1	-	TRBJ2-3	TGTGCCAGCAGTGCCAACCCTACCGGGACAGGGGGAGGAGATACGCAGTATTTT	CASSANPTGTGGGDTQYF
TRBV5-6	-	-	TRBJ1-2	TGTGCCAGCAGCTCTGGGCAGATCTATGGCTACACCTTC	CASSSGQIYGYTF
TRBV12-3/TRBV12-4	-	-	TRBJ2-1	TGTGCCAGCAGTTTTAGGAGAAATGAGCAGTTCTTC	CASSFRRNEQFF
TRBV5-5	TRBD2	-	TRBJ2-7	TGTGCCAGCAGCTCAGTAGCGGGGTTGACCTACGAGCAGTACTTC	CASSSVAGLTYEQYF
TRBV5-6	-	-	TRBJ2-1	TGTGCCAGCAGCCGCCGCCCAGCGGCCTCCTACAATGAGCAGTTCTTC	CASSRRPAASYNEQFF
TRBV7-7	TRBD2	-	TRBJ2-1	TGTGCCAGCAGCTTACACCTAGCGGGGGCCGGCAATGAGCAGTTCTTC	CASSLHLAGAGNEQFF
TRBV11-3	-	-	TRBJ2-1	TGTGCCAGCAGCTTACAGGGGTGGTACAATGAGCAGTTCTTC	CASSLQGWYNEQFF
TRBV9	-	once	TRBJ2-5	TGTGCCAGCAGCGTAGCTCTGAGGCGGGAAGAGACCCAGTACTTC	CASSVALRREETQYF
TRBV2	-	-	TRBJ1-2	TGTGCCAGCAGTGAAGGGTGGGGAGAACACTACACCTTC	CASSEGWGEHYTF
TRBV7-9	-	-	TRBJ1-1	TGTGCCAGCAGCCTAGGGGCAGGGTCTGAAGCTTTCTTT	CASSLGAGSEAFF
TRBV19	TRBD1	-	TRBJ1-4	TGTGCCAGTAGTATCGGGGGACAGGGTAATGAAAAACTGTTTTTT	CASSIGGQGNEKLFF
TRBV6-2/TRBV6-3	TRBD1	-	TRBJ2-5	TGTGCCAGCAGTTACGACAGGGGGCAAGAGACCCAGTACTTC	CASSYDRGQETQYF
TRBV19	TRBD2	-	TRBJ2-7	TGTGCCAGTTCCCGGGAGCGGGGCTACGAGCAGTACTTC	CASSRERGYEQYF
TRBV7-9	-	-	TRBJ1-1	TGTGCCAGCAGCTCGGGGGGTTCCGAAGCTTTCTTT	CASSSGGSEAFF
TRBV19	-	-	TRBJ1-6	TGTGCCAGTAGTTCTGTGTATAATTCACCCCTCCACTTT	CASSSVYNSPLHF
TRBV5-1	TRBD1	-	TRBJ2-2	TGCGCCAGCAGCTTGGCCGTAGACAGGGGCACCGGGGAGCTGTTTTTT	CASSLAVDRGTGELFF
TRBV9	-	-	TRBJ2-1	TGTGCCAGCAGCGTATCCGGGGATGAGCAGTTCTTC	CASSVSGDEQFF
TRBV20-1	-	-	TRBJ1-6	TGCAGTGCTAGTTTTGGGGAGGTTTGGAATTCACCCCTCCACTTT	CSASFGEVWNSPLHF
TRBV7-9	TRBD1	-	TRBJ1-4	TGTGCCAGCAGCTTAGCAACAGGGGGAAAACTGTTTTTT	CASSLATGGKLFF
TRBV18	TRBD2	-	TRBJ2-1	TGTGCCAGCTCACCCTCCGGCGGGGGGGACTCCTACAATGAGCAGTTCTTC	CASSPSGGGDSYNEQFF
TRBV5-1	TRBD2	few	TRBJ2-1	TGCGCCAGCAGACCCACCTCGGGACTAGCGGGAGTCAATGAGCAGTTCTTC	CASRPTSGLAGVNEQFF
TRBV19	-	-	TRBJ2-5	TGTGCCAGTAGTATAGGCGGGACCCGACAAGAGACCCAGTACTTC	CASSIGGTRQETQYF
TRBV19	TRBD1	-	TRBJ2-7	TGTGCCAGCAGGGACAGGGGGCGCGACGAGCAGTACTTC	CASRDRGRDEQYF
TRBV3-1/TRBV3-2	-	once	TRBJ2-1	TGTGCCAGCAGCCAAGTTGGGCACGCTACGTACAATGAGCAGTTCTTC	CASSQVGHATYNEQFF
TRBV28	TRBD2	-	TRBJ2-7	TGTGCCAGCAGTACAGAGCCTCTCTCTAGCGGGAGGGCCTGCGAGCAGTACTTC	CASSTEPLSSGRACEQYF
TRBV6-5	-	-	TRBJ2-7	TGTGCCAGCGGCAAGGGAACAGGGACGGGGGAGCAGTACTTC	CASGKGTGTGEQYF
TRBV5-8	TRBD1	once	TRBJ2-3	TGTGCCAGCAGCTTGGTGGGACAGAACACAGATACGCAGTATTTT	CASSLVGQNTDTQYF
TRBV5-6	TRBD1	-	TRBJ1-6	TGTGCCAGCAGCCCAGGGACAGGGGATAATAATTCACCCCTCCACTTT	CASSPGTGDNNSPLHF
TRBV7-9	-	-	TRBJ1-2	TGTGCCAGCAGCTCGGGGGGGACTTCTAACTATGGCTACACCTTC	CASSSGGTSNYGYTF